Detailed here is one TCR beta chain. The antigen it recognizes is unknown. Base qualities are not at hand, and no much larger clone is one base apart. Other DNA sequences in the sample encode the same CDR3. This record comes from a study of blood T cell repertoires in COVID-19 (dated by TCRdb to the early 2020s). Describing the broader study: The collaborator samples originated in the United States, Italy and Spain and spanned the acute and convalescent phases of COVID-19. The prospective study material was composed of cDNA or gDNA derived from T cells, B-cell-depleted T cells, or PBMCs. Deeply sampled blood TCRbeta repertoires from subjects exposed to, actively infected with, or recovered from COVID-19 were included in the dataset. The repertoires were released in a freely available public database meant as a resource for research on the immune response to SARS-CoV-2. Samples came from the ongoing ImmuneRACE study (first 160 participants) plus 1,254 subjects from 6 global collaborators. Sample metadata almost always included a de-identified subject ID, COVID-19 status, age in years and sex. Where available, HLA class I and class II types were taken from metadata supplied by the sample provider and were not determined by assay-based typing. Overall results and qualifications from the work: How much clinical and demographic metadata was included differed by source and by participant, and the metadata was provided uncurated.

TCRbeta CDR3 regions were amplified from genomic DNA by means of the immunoSEQ Assay, a bias-controlled multiplex PCR. From the authors' description of their analysis: The number of nucleated cells in each sample was estimated from the amplification of reference gene primers within the assay. To quantify the absolute abundance of each unique TCRbeta CDR3 rearrangement, sequence reads were collapsed and filtered. For each sample, productive Simpson clonality was calculated as the square root of Simpson's diversity index across productive rearrangements. TCRdb stores this immuneACCESS table with in-frame sequences only. Part of the clones is absent; in the studies checked, under half of the shortfall reflects unresolved V genes, and no reason is known for the rest. Clone size and V and J calls were adopted from that table, with D and trimming inferred from the DNA. The sample table contains about 200,000 clones; only one count was recorded for roughly 78% of them. The ten largest clones capture 9.5% to 15% of the sample.

Each collaborating institution followed its own protocols to collect whole blood in K2EDTA tubes. For TCRbeta analysis, collaborators shipped samples in one of three forms: frozen whole blood, isolated PBMCs, or DNA extracted from either of those sample types. The CDR1 and CDR2 encoded by the germline V gene are SGHRS and YFSETQ. V loses 2 bases, J loses 1 base, and the germline ends lie 10 bases apart. Taken from cysteine to phenylalanine, the CDR3 has 14 residues. The entry retains the CDR3 DNA only, 42 bases that are in frame from base 1. Sequenced input: peripheral blood. The chain uses TRBV5-1 and TRBJ2-7; a tentative D call is TRBD2 (5 bases match). The clonotype originates from a middle-aged woman with acute or convalescent COVID-19. CDR3 sequence: CASSLVSGSYEQYF. Here is the DNA: TGCGCCAGCAGCTTAGTCAGCGGATCCTACGAGCAGTACTTC. The full variable domain, completed from the reference TRBV5-1 and TRBJ2-7 proteins outside the CDR3, reads KAGVTQTPRYLIKTRGQQVTLSCSPISGHRSVSWYQQTPGQGLQFLFEYFSETQRNKGNFPGRFSGRQFSNSRSEMNVSTLELGDSALYLCASSLVSGSYEQYFGPGTRLTVT.